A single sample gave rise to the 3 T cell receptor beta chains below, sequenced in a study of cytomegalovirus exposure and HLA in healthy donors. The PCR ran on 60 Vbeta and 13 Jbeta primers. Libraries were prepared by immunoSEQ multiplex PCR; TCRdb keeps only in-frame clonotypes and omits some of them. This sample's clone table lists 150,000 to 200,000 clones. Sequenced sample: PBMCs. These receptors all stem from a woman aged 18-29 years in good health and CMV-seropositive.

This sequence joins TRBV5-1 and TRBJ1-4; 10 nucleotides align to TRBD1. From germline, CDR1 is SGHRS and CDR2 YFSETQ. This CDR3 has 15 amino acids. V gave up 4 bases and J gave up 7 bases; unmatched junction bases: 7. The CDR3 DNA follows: TGCGCCAGCAGCAGAGGACAGGGGGTAACTGAAAAACTGTTTTTT. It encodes CASSRGQGVTEKLFF. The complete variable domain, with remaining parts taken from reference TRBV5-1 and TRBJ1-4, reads KAGVTQTPRYLIKTRGQQVTLSCSPISGHRSVSWYQQTPGQGLQFLFEYFSETQRNKGNFPGRFSGRQFSNSRSEMNVSTLELGDSALYLCASSRGQGVTEKLFFGSGTQLSVL.

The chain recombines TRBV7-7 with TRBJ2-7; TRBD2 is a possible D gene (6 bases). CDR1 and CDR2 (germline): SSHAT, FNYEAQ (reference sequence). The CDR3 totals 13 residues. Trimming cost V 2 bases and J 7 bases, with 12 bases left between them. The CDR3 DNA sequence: TGTGCCAGCAGCTTAAACAGGCGGGGAGAGCAGTACTTC. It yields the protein CASSLNRRGEQYF.

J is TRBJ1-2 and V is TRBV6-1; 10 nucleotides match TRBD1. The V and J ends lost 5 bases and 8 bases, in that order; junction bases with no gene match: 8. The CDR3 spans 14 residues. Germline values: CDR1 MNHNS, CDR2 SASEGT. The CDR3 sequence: CASSPDRGPKGYTF. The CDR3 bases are TGTGCCAGCAGTCCTGACAGGGGGCCAAAAGGCTACACCTTC.